These 13 T cell receptor beta chains were sequenced from one sample in a study of beta chain features in type 1 diabetes. The sequenced template was cDNA made from the entire isolated RNA. The table came from immunoSEQ multiplex PCR; TCRdb's copy has only in-frame clones and leaves some out. In the table there are 120,000 to 150,000 clones, roughly a tenth of which are singletons. Input material: naive CD4+ T cells from blood. The receptors were sampled from a man in his late teens or twenties in good health.

This clone turned up a few times. J is TRBJ2-5 and V is TRBV6-5; unclear D gene. V gave up 2 bases and J gave up 5 bases, with 12 bases separating them. The CDR3 loop spans 14 amino acids. Germline lookup yields CDR1 MNHEY and CDR2 SVGAGI. The CDR3 protein is CASSYDRSGETQYF. CDR3 DNA: TGTGCCAGCAGTTACGATCGGTCCGGTGAGACCCAGTACTTC.

V gene TRBV7-2 combines with J gene TRBJ2-3; the D gene is possibly TRBD2 (5 bases). This CDR3 contains 12 residues. Germline values: CDR1 SGHTA, CDR2 FQGNSA. Trimming stripped 5 bases from V and 8 bases from J, with 11 bases between. CDR3 region: CASSPLEGTQYF. The CDR3 coding sequence is TGTGCCAGCAGCCCTCTAGAGGGTACGCAGTATTTT.

This clone was picked up a small number of times. The chain carries TRBV27 and TRBJ2-2; 7 bases align to TRBD2. The CDR3 has 15 residues. The junction had 4 bases not matched to a gene; V was cut back by 0 bases and J by 6 bases. Germline V gives CDR1 MNHEY, CDR2 SMNVEV (reference sequence). The CDR3 sequence is CASSLSGGWSGELFF. CDR3 nucleotide sequence: TGTGCCAGCAGTTTATCGGGGGGGTGGTCCGGGGAGCTGTTTTTT.

The rearrangement uses TRBV25-1 and TRBJ2-1; D is unclear. Germline V lookup: CDR1 MGHDK, CDR2 SYGVNS. The CDR3 extends over 12 amino acids. The germline V and J ends were trimmed by 1 base and 10 bases, with 8 bases remaining between them. The chain's CDR3 is CASSESQWEQFF. The CDR3 nucleotides read TGTGCCAGCAGTGAATCCCAGTGGGAGCAGTTCTTC. The full variable domain, in which reference TRBV25-1 and TRBJ2-1 provide the parts outside the CDR3, is EADIYQTPRYLVIGTGKKITLECSQTMGHDKMYWYQQDPGMELHLIHYSYGVNSTEKGDLSSESTVSRIRTEHFPLTLESARPSHTSQYLCASSESQWEQFFGPGTRLTVL.

This clone was seen only a few times. This chain connects TRBV10-2 to TRBJ2-5; tentatively, D is TRBD2 (5 bases). The CDR3 sequence is 15 residues long. The V end lost 5 bases, the J end lost 2 bases, and 15 bases lay between the germline ends. The germline V gene encodes CDR1 WSHSY and CDR2 SAAADI. CDR3: CASSPQLGPQETQYF. CDR3 in DNA: TGCGCCAGCAGTCCCCAACTAGGCCCACAAGAGACCCAGTACTTC.

J is TRBJ1-2 and V is TRBV19; D is perhaps TRBD1 (5 bases). The CDR3 totals 12 residues. The germline V gene has CDR1 LNHDA and CDR2 SQIVND (reference sequence). The ends were cut back, 8 bases at V and 4 bases at J, with 11 bases in the middle. CDR3: CASRRVGYGYTF. The CDR3 coding sequence is TGTGCCAGTCGCAGGGTCGGCTATGGCTACACCTTC.

The chain links TRBV6-5 to TRBJ1-6; D remains ambiguous. CDR3 length equals 14 residues. Germline V gene data show CDR1 as MNHEY and CDR2 as SVGAGI. V lost 5 bases and J lost 0, with 5 bases in between. The CDR3 region is CASSAISYNSPLHF. CDR3 nucleotide sequence: TGTGCCAGCAGTGCGATCTCCTATAATTCACCCCTCCACTTT.

The chain has TRBV7-2 and TRBJ2-5; TRBD2 agrees at 8 bases. The CDR3 length is 15 residues. Germline V gene sequence: CDR1 SGHTA, CDR2 FQGNSA. Unmatched junction bases numbered 11, after V lost 6 bases and J lost 5 bases. CDR3 region: CASRPPSGWEETQYF. Written as DNA, the CDR3 is TGTGCCAGCAGACCACCTAGCGGGTGGGAGGAGACCCAGTACTTC. Combining the CDR3 with reference TRBV7-2 and TRBJ2-5 gives the whole variable domain GAGVSQSPSNKVTEKGKDVELRCDPISGHTALYWYRQSLGQGLEFLIYFQGNSAPDKSGLPSDRFSAERTGGSVSTLTIQRTQQEDSAVYLCASRPPSGWEETQYFGPGTRLLVL.

This clone was detected a few times. V is TRBV10-3 and J is TRBJ1-2, with 8 bases identical to TRBD1. This CDR3 has 12 amino acids. V shed 11 bases and J 5 bases; nucleotides not matched to a gene: 7. Germline V gene data show CDR1 as ENHRY and CDR2 as SYGVKD. The CDR3 DNA sequence: TGTGCCCTCGGACAGGGAACTTATGGCTACACCTTC. This gives the protein CALGQGTYGYTF.

The gene calls are TRBV30 and TRBJ2-7; 12 nucleotides align to TRBD2. Germline V CDR1 and CDR2: GTSNPN, SVGIG (reference sequence). The CDR3 length is 15 residues. Unmatched junction bases numbered 9, after V lost 2 bases and J lost 7 bases. The CDR3 loop is CAWSKPSGGAREQYF. DNA of the CDR3: TGTGCCTGGAGTAAACCTAGCGGGGGGGCAAGAGAGCAGTACTTC.

This clone was seen only a few times. The gene calls are TRBV5-1 and TRBJ2-1; TRBD2 aligns across 7 bases. CDR3 length: 17 amino acids. The ends lost 0 bases at V and 9 bases at J; junction bases unmatched: 15. Germline values: CDR1 SGHRS, CDR2 YFSETQ. CDR3 in DNA: TGCGCCAGCAGCTTGGGGGCGATCAGCGGGGTCGGTCCTGAGCAGTTCTTC. It translates to CASSLGAISGVGPEQFF.

Note on this clone: One end of the junction fails to match germline, which may point to a read error. This sample includes further DNA sequences coding for the same CDR3. CDR3 DNA sequence: TGTGCCGCTGGGCGGGGAATCACAGATACACAGTATTTT. Translation gives CAAGRGITDTQYF. The V gene is TRBV7-2, the J gene TRBJ2-3, with TRBD2 as a possible D gene (6 bases). The CDR3 totals 13 residues. Germline V gives CDR1 SGHTA, CDR2 FQGNSA. Together with reference TRBV7-2 and TRBJ2-3, the CDR3 gives the full variable domain: GAGVSQSPSNKVTEKGKDVELRCDPISGHTALYWYRQSLGQGLEFLIYFQGNSAPDKSGLPSDRFSAERTGGSVSTLTIQRTQQEDSAVYLCAAGRGITDTQYFGPGTRLTVL.

J is TRBJ2-3 and V is TRBV27; 9 bases line up with TRBD2. Germline CDR1 is MNHEY and CDR2 is SMNVEV (reference sequence). The CDR3 is made up of 15 amino acids. With 5 bases clipped from V and 4 bases from J, the junction kept 7 bases outside the gene matches. CDR3 protein: CASSLAAGGPDTQYF. The CDR3, as DNA: TGTGCCAGCAGTCTAGCTGCGGGGGGGCCAGATACGCAGTATTTT.